This passage covers 23 T cell receptor beta chains from one sample sequenced in a study of T cell repertoires in cytomegalovirus infection. TCRdb fed the reads into MiXCR, producing one record per CDR3 protein. The table records about 260,000 distinct CDR3 sequences, roughly 15% of them present only once. The sample comprised PBMCs. Receptors were obtained from a human donor in good health (CMV status not recorded). Some clones in this sample may be carry-over from other donors' samples.

This clonotype was observed a handful of times. The J gene is TRBJ1-1, the V gene TRBV4-2; D ambiguous. The length of the CDR3 is 15 residues. The V and J ends lost 6 bases and 9 bases respectively, with 23 bases between them. Looked up from germline, CDR1 is LGHNA and CDR2 is YNFKEQ. This chain's CDR3 is CASSTQRQTADKAFF. The CDR3 nucleotides are TGTGCCAGCAGTACCCAAAGGCAGACGGCCGACAAAGCTTTCTTT.

Only a few counts were recorded for this clonotype. The chain carries TRBV5-1 and TRBJ2-5; TRBD1 is a possible D gene (6 bases). Germline CDR1 is SGHRS and CDR2 is YFSETQ. The CDR3 spans 17 residues. Trimming left V 0 bases short and J 2 bases short, with 17 bases between. The CDR3 DNA follows: TGCGCCAGCAGCTTGGCCGGCCGCAGGGGCGGACAAGAGACCCAGTACTTC. Translated: CASSLAGRRGGQETQYF.

The sample holds a few counts of this clonotype. The rearrangement uses TRBV25-1 and TRBJ1-6; possibly TRBD1 for D (6 bases). The CDR3 runs 14 residues. V lost 7 bases and J lost 8, with 15 bases in between. In germline, CDR1 is MGHDK, CDR2 SYGVNS. The CDR3 is CASNGGLPDSPLHF. CDR3 DNA: TGTGCCAGCAACGGGGGGCTACCAGATTCACCCCTCCACTTT.

This clonotype was recorded a few times. This chain joins TRBV20-1 and TRBJ2-5, with D maybe TRBD2 (5 bases). With 0 bases removed from V and 3 bases from J, the gap between germline ends came to 8 bases. Germline CDR1 reads DFQATT; CDR2 reads SNEGSKA (reference sequence). This CDR3 is built from 13 residues. The CDR3 bases are TGCAGTGCTAGAGATCACGGGGAAGAGACCCAGTACTTC. This sequence encodes CSARDHGEETQYF.

Ten or more counts support this clonotype. V is TRBV7-3 and J is TRBJ2-1; 10 nucleotides align to TRBD1. CDR1 SGHTA and CDR2 FQGTGA come from the germline V gene. The V gene end was trimmed by 4 bases and the J gene end by 4 bases; junction bases not matched to a gene: 4. This CDR3 contains 15 residues. The CDR3, as DNA: TGTGCCAGCAGCTACGGACAGGGGGGTTACAATGAGCAGTTCTTC. As protein: CASSYGQGGYNEQFF.

V usage is TRBV7-9 and J usage is TRBJ1-1, with 7 bases identical to TRBD1. This CDR3 is built from 16 residues. V lost 3 bases to trimming and J lost 0 bases; unmatched junction nucleotides: 7. Per the germline V gene, CDR1 is SEHNR and CDR2 is FQNEAQ (reference sequence). The CDR3 DNA is TGTGCCAGCAGCTTCAGGCCGACAGGGCTGAACACTGAAGCTTTCTTT. The encoded protein is CASSFRPTGLNTEAFF.

In its sample, this clonotype was seen many times. The genes are TRBV11-2 and TRBJ2-5; a possible D gene is TRBD1 (5 bases). CDR1 is SGHAT, CDR2 FQNNGV, per germline. The V end lost 1 base, the J end lost 5 bases, and 11 bases lay between the germline ends. This CDR3 spans 14 amino acids. This chain's CDR3 is CASSLVSGWETQYF. As DNA, the CDR3 is TGTGCCAGCAGCTTAGTATCAGGGTGGGAGACCCAGTACTTC. The full variable domain, in which reference TRBV11-2 and TRBJ2-5 provide the parts outside the CDR3, is EAGVAQSPRYKIIEKRQSVAFWCNPISGHATLYWYQQILGQGPKLLIQFQNNGVVDDSQLPKDRFSAERLKGVDSTLKIQPAKLEDSAVYLCASSLVSGWETQYFGPGTRLLVL.

This clonotype came up many times. This chain uses TRBV7-2 with TRBJ2-7; 10 nucleotides match TRBD2. J was trimmed by 7 bases and V by 6 bases; bases with no gene match: 9. Germline V CDR1 and CDR2: SGHTA, FQGNSA. The CDR3 contains 14 residues. The CDR3 here is CASRSLAGVMEQYF. The CDR3 DNA reads TGTGCCAGCAGATCTCTAGCGGGAGTGATGGAGCAGTACTTC.

Ten or more counts support this clonotype. J is TRBJ1-1 and V is TRBV7-2, with D possibly being TRBD1 (6 bases). The germline CDR1 and CDR2 sequences are SGHTA and FQGNSA. The CDR3 sequence is 15 residues long. V was pared by 4 bases and J by 1 base, with 13 bases between. The CDR3 reads CASSSTGLGNTEAFF. CDR3 nucleotide sequence: TGTGCCAGCAGCTCCACAGGGTTGGGGAACACTGAAGCTTTCTTT.

This clonotype appeared many times. This rearrangement joins TRBV18 to TRBJ2-3, with 11 bases identical to TRBD2. Germline V gene lookup returns CDR1 KGHSH and CDR2 LQKENI. Germline trimming cut 1 base from V and 1 base from J; bases unmatched to any gene: 7. The CDR3 contains 18 residues. CDR3 sequence: CASSPRSSGGAGTDTQYF. DNA for the CDR3: TGTGCCAGCTCACCACGAAGTAGCGGGGGGGCCGGCACAGATACGCAGTATTTT.

This clonotype was recorded many times. The CDR3 loop reads CSLPMVDGEQYF. The CDR3 region has the DNA TGCAGTCTTCCAATGGTTGATGGCGAGCAGTACTTC. V usage is TRBV20-1 and J usage is TRBJ2-7; D is unresolved. CDR1 is DFQATT and CDR2 is SNEGSKA in the germline V gene (reference sequence). V was pared by 8 bases and J by 6 bases, with 17 bases between. The CDR3 is made up of 12 amino acids.

This clonotype was seen many times. V usage is TRBV7-2 and J usage is TRBJ2-3; D gene uncertain. Trimming removed 5 bases at V and 4 bases at J, with 16 bases between. This CDR3 has 15 amino acids. Looked up from germline, CDR1 is SGHTA and CDR2 is FQGNSA. The CDR3 region has the DNA TGTGCCAGCAGCCCAATAGGGTCGTTAGCAGATACGCAGTATTTT. It translates to CASSPIGSLADTQYF. The whole variable domain, filled in from reference TRBV7-2 and TRBJ2-3, reads GAGVSQSPSNKVTEKGKDVELRCDPISGHTALYWYRQSLGQGLEFLIYFQGNSAPDKSGLPSDRFSAERTGGSVSTLTIQRTQQEDSAVYLCASSPIGSLADTQYFGPGTRLTVL.

The chain joins TRBV4-2 to TRBJ2-7; the D gene is possibly TRBD1 (6 bases). Germline CDR1 reads LGHNA; CDR2 reads YNFKEQ. V was clipped by 0 bases and J by 4 bases, with 13 bases between them. The CDR3 contains 15 residues. The CDR3 DNA sequence: TGTGCCAGCAGCCAAGATCAGGGGCCAGGGTACGAGCAGTACTTC. This translates into CASSQDQGPGYEQYF.

The table lists this clonotype with many counts. The rearrangement links TRBV6-1 to TRBJ2-7; 9 nucleotides align to TRBD1. The length of the CDR3 is 14 residues. CDR1 MNHNS and CDR2 SASEGT come from the germline V gene. V lost 4 bases and J lost 4; bases outside the gene matches: 5. The CDR3, as DNA: TGTGCCAGCAGTGCGTCGGGACAGGGATACGAGCAGTACTTC. This gives the protein CASSASGQGYEQYF.

This clonotype was picked up a small number of times. This sequence joins TRBV28 and TRBJ2-7; D is uncertain. Germline assignment: CDR1 MDHEN and CDR2 SYDVKM. The CDR3 has 14 amino acids. V was pared by 5 bases and J by 0 bases, with 11 bases between. DNA for the CDR3: TGTGCCAGCAGTCTCCCCGCCAGCTCCTACGAGCAGTACTTC. This gives the protein CASSLPASSYEQYF.

The sample holds many counts of this clonotype. The V and J genes are TRBV7-9 and TRBJ1-1, with D unresolved. This CDR3 contains 15 residues. V lost 3 bases and J lost 1, with 12 bases in between. Germline-derived CDR1 and CDR2 are SEHNR and FQNEAQ (reference sequence). The CDR3 loop is CASSFRDVSNTEAFF. As DNA, the CDR3 is TGTGCCAGCAGCTTTCGCGATGTCTCGAACACTGAAGCTTTCTTT.

This clonotype was observed at least ten times. V is TRBV7-2 and J is TRBJ2-7; D may be TRBD1 or TRBD2 (5 bases each). The germline CDR1 and CDR2 sequences are SGHTA and FQGNSA. The CDR3 is made up of 15 amino acids. Trimming pared 5 bases from V and 7 bases from J, leaving 21 bases between. This CDR3 reads CASSKAAGPTQEQYF. DNA of the CDR3: TGTGCCAGCAGCAAAGCGGCAGGGCCAACTCAGGAGCAGTACTTC. Complete variable domain (other parts from reference TRBV7-2 and TRBJ2-7): GAGVSQSPSNKVTEKGKDVELRCDPISGHTALYWYRQSLGQGLEFLIYFQGNSAPDKSGLPSDRFSAERTGGSVSTLTIQRTQQEDSAVYLCASSKAAGPTQEQYFGPGTRLTVT.

This clonotype has a handful of counts. The chain recombines TRBV27 with TRBJ1-1, with D perhaps matching TRBD1 (6 bases). V lost 2 bases and J 2 bases, leaving 9 bases between the germline ends. Germline loops: CDR1 MNHEY, CDR2 SMNVEV (reference sequence). The CDR3 loop spans 14 amino acids. The CDR3 sequence is CASSLQTGNTEAFF. In DNA, the CDR3 is TGTGCCAGCAGTTTACAGACAGGCAACACTGAAGCTTTCTTT.

CDR3 protein: CSVYVVGGPRGGYTF. For the CDR3, the DNA is TGCAGCGTTTATGTCGTCGGAGGCCCCCGGGGTGGCTACACCTTC. The chain joins TRBV29-1 to TRBJ1-2, with D unresolved. The CDR3 length is 15 residues. Looked up from germline, CDR1 is SQVTM and CDR2 is ANQGSEA. V was cut by 5 bases and J by 7 bases, with 23 bases left in between.

This chain joins TRBV7-9 and TRBJ1-2; TRBD1 might be the D (6 bases). The CDR3 is made up of 14 amino acids. The germline CDR1 and CDR2 sequences are SEHNR and FQNEAQ (reference sequence). V was trimmed by 2 bases and J by 5 bases, leaving 12 bases between them. CDR3 DNA: TGTGCCAGCAGCTTAAGGGGGAGAATGTATGGCTACACCTTC. This sequence encodes CASSLRGRMYGYTF.

In this sample, this clonotype turned up once. A much larger clonotype is one base distant, so this may be a read error. This chain connects TRBV10-3 to TRBJ2-5; tentative D call: TRBD1 (5 bases). The germline V gene encodes CDR1 ENHRY and CDR2 SYGVKD. The CDR3 length is 13 residues. This CDR3 is CTIKGINEETQYF. In DNA form, the CDR3 reads TGTACCATCAAGGGGATAAACGAAGAGACCCAGTACTTC.

This clonotype was observed a handful of times. This chain joins TRBV7-3 and TRBJ2-5, with D possibly being TRBD1 (5 bases). CDR3 length: 13 amino acids. Germline loops: CDR1 SGHTA, CDR2 FQGTGA. V was trimmed by 5 bases and J by 5 bases, leaving 12 bases between them. The CDR3 coding sequence is TGTGCCAGCAGCCCCTGGCCAGGGGAGACCCAGTACTTC. Protein product: CASSPWPGETQYF.

This clonotype was recorded many times. CDR3 nucleotides: TGTGCCAGCAGCTTAAAGGCCCCAGCAGCGCGGAGCTCCTACAATGAGCAGTTCTTC. Its translation: CASSLKAPAARSSYNEQFF. J is TRBJ2-1 and V is TRBV7-3; D is uncertain. From germline, CDR1 is SGHTA and CDR2 FQGTGA. V was shortened by 1 base and J by 0 bases, with 19 bases between the two germline ends. This CDR3 has 19 residues.